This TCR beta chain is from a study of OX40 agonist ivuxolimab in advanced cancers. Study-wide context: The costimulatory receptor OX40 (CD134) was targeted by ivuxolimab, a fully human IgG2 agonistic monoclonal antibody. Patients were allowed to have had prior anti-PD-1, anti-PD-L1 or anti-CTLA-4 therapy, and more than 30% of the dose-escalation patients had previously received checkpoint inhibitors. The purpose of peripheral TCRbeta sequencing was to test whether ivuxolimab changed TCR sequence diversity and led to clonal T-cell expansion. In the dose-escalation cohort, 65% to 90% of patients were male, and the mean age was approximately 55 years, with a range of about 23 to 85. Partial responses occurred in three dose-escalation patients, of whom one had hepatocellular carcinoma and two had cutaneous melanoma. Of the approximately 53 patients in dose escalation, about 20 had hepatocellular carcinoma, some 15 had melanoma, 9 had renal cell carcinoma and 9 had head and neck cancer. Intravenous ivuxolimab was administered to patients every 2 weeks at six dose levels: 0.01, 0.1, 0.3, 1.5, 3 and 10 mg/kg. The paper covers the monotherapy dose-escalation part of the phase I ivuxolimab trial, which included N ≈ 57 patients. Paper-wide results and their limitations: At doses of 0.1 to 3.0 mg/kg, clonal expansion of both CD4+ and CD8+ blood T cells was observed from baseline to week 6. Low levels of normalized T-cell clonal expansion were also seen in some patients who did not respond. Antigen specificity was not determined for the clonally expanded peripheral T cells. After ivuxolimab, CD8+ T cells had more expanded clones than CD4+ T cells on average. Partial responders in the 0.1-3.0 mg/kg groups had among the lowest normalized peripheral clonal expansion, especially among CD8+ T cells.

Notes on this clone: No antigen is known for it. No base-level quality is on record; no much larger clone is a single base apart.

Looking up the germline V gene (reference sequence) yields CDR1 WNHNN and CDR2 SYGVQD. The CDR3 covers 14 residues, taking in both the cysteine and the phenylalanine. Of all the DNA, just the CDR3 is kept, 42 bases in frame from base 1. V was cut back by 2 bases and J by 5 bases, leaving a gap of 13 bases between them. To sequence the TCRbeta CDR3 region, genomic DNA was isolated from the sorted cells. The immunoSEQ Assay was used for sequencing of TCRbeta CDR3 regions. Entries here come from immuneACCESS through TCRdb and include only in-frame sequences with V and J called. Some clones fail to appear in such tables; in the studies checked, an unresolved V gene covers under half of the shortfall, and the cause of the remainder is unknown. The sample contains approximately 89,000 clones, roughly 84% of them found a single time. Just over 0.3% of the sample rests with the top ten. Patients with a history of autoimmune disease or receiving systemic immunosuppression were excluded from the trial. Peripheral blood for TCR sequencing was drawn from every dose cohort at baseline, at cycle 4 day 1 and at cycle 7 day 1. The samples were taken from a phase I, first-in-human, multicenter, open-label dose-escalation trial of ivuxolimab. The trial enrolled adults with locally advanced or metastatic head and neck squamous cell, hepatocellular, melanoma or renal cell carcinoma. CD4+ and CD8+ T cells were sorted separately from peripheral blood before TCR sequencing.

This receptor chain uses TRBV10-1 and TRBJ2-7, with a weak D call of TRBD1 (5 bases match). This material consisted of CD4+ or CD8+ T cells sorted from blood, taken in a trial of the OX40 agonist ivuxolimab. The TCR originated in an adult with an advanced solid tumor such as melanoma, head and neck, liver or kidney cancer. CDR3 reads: CASSEARTKNEQYF. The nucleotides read TGCGCCAGCAGTGAGGCGAGGACAAAAAACGAGCAGTACTTC.